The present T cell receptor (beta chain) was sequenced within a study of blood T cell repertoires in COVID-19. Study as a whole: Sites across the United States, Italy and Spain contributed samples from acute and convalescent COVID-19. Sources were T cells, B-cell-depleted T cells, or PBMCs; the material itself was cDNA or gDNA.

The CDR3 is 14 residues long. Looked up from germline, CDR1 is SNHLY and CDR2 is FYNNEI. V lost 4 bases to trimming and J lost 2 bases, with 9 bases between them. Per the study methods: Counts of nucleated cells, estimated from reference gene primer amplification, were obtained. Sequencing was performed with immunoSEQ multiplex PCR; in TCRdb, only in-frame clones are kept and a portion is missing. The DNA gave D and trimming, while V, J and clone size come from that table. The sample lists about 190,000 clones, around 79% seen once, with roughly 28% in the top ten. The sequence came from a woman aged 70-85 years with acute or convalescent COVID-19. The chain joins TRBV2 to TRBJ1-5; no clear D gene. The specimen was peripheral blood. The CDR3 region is CASSGSQGNQPQHF. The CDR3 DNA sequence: TGTGCCAGCAGTGGATCGCAGGGCAATCAGCCCCAGCATTTT.